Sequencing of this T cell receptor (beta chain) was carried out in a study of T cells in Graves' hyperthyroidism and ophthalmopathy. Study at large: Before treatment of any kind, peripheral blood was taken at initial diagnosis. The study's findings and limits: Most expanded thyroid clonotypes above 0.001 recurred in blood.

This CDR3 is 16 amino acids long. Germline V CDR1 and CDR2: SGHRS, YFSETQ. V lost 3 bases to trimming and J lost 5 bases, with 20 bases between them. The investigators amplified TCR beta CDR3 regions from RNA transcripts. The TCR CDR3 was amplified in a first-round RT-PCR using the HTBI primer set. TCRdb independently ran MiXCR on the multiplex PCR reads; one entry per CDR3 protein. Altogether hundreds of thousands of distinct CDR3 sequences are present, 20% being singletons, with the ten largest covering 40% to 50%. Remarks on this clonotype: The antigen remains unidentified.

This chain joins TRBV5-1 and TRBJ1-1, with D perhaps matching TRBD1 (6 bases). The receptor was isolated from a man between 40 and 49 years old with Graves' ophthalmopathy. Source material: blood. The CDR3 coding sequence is TGCGCCAGCAGCTCGAGGCAGGGAGGGGGGACGACTGAAGCTTTCTTT. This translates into CASSSRQGGGTTEAFF.